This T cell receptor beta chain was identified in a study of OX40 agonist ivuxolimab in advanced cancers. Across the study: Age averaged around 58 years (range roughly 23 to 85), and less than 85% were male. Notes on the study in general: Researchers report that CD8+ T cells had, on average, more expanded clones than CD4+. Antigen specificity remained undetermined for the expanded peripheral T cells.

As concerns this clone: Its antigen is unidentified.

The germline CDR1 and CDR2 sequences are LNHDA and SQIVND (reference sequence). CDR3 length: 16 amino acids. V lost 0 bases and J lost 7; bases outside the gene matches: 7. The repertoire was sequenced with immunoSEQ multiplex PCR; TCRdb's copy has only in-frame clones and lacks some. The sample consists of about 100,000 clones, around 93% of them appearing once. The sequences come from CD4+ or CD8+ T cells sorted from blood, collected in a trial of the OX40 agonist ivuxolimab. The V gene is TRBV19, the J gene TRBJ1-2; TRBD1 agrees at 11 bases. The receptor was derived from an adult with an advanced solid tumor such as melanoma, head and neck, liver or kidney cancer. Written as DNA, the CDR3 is TGTGCCAGTAGTATAGACAAGGACAGGGGGCCCTTTGGCTACACCTTC. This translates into CASSIDKDRGPFGYTF.